The source of this TCR beta chain is a study of shared clonotypes between healthy human individuals. Study summary: For every donor, three CD4 naive, three CD4 memory, two CD8 naive and one CD8 memory plates were used. Whole-study results and caveats: A limitation of the genetic and exposure-history diversity represented arose from few donors. Sorted-subset sequencing was shown by rarefaction to be incomplete despite large depth. Sampling used blood alone; tissue repertoires probably differ.

The CDR3 consists of 18 residues. CDR1 and CDR2 (germline): SGHVS, FQNEAQ. The junction had 12 bases not matched to a gene; V was cut back by 5 bases and J by 0 bases. A note on this clone: The antigen remains undetermined.

Naive CD8 cells, CD45RO-negative and positively selected for CCR7, excluded terminally differentiated effector memory CD45RA+ cells. TCRdb keeps only in-frame clones here, not all; method: immunoSEQ multiplex PCR. Among 2 million to 2.5 million clones listed, about 95% were seen once. Sequences were obtained from naive CD8+ T cells sorted from blood. The chain couples TRBV7-8 to TRBJ2-5; 10 bases agree with TRBD1. The source of this sequence is a man between 18 and 35 years old in good health. CDR3 loop: CASSPETGGLPYQETQYF. As DNA, the CDR3 is TGTGCCAGCAGCCCAGAGACAGGGGGCCTCCCGTACCAAGAGACCCAGTACTTC.